These 15 T cell receptor beta chains came from one sample sequenced in a study of regulatory T cells in long-lasting Graves disease. According to the study, TCR beta libraries were built with iRepertoire HTBI primers and CDR3-region Arm-PCR. TCRdb ran MiXCR on the multiplex PCR reads and lists one entry per CDR3 protein. The sample shows more than 300,000 distinct CDR3 sequences, around 15% of them seen only once. Time point here: newly diagnosed GD, antithyroid drugs for less than 3 months. PBMC-derived RNA was used for the TCR library. The same data also contributed to another study, on T cells in Graves' hyperthyroidism and ophthalmopathy.

The specimen comprised peripheral blood mononuclear cells (PBMCs), sampled at new diagnosis, from a patient treated with antithyroid drugs. Receptor source: a woman aged 18-30 years with Graves disease.

This clonotype occurred a few times. The chain links TRBV27 to TRBJ2-2; D might be TRBD2 (6 bases). The germline V gene has CDR1 MNHEY and CDR2 SMNVEV (reference sequence). This CDR3 is 12 amino acids long. Trimming took off 6 bases at V and 7 bases at J, with 9 bases between the two ends. The CDR3 DNA reads as TGTGCCAGCAGCACCGGGAGCGGGGAGCTGTTTTTT. Translation gives CASSTGSGELFF.

There are many counts of this clonotype. This chain uses TRBV12-5 with TRBJ2-1; tentatively, D is TRBD2 (6 bases). V gave up 5 bases and J gave up 5 bases, with 13 bases separating them. The germline V gene has CDR1 LGHNT and CDR2 FRNRAP. The CDR3 contains 14 residues. The CDR3 coding sequence is TGTGCTAGTGGTCGCAGTGGGGGGAACAATGAGCAGTTCTTC. Its translation: CASGRSGGNNEQFF. Drawing the rest from reference TRBV12-5 and TRBJ2-1, the complete variable domain is DARVTQTPRHKVTEMGQEVTMRCQPILGHNTVFWYRQTMMQGLELLAYFRNRAPLDDSGMPKDRFSAEMPDATLATLKIQPSEPRDSAVYFCASGRSGGNNEQFFGPGTRLTVL.

This clonotype was seen at least ten times. The CDR3 coding sequence is TGTGCCAGCACTTGGGCGAAGGACACTGAAGCTTTCTTT. Its protein product is CASTWAKDTEAFF. The gene calls are TRBV3-1 and TRBJ1-1; D gene uncertain. The CDR3 is 13 amino acids. Trimming took off 7 bases at V and 3 bases at J, with 12 bases between the two ends. Per the germline V gene, CDR1 is LGHDT and CDR2 is YNNKEL (reference sequence).

This clonotype was picked up many times. The chain uses TRBV28 and TRBJ1-1, with 7 bases matching TRBD1. Germline V gene sequence: CDR1 MDHEN, CDR2 SYDVKM. V lost 6 bases, J lost 4 bases, and 8 bases stayed unmatched. The CDR3 totals 14 residues. CDR3 DNA: TGTGCCAGCAGCCGTAACAGGGGTGGCACTGAAGCTTTCTTT. It codes for CASSRNRGGTEAFF.

This clonotype occurred many times. The chain joins TRBV15 to TRBJ2-3, with 13 positions matching TRBD2. This CDR3 has 16 amino acids. Germline loops: CDR1 LNHNV, CDR2 YYDKDF (reference sequence). V shed 1 base, J shed 3 bases, and the junction held 1 base outside the gene matches. The CDR3 here is CATSRGGLAGTDTQYF. DNA of the CDR3: TGTGCCACCAGCAGAGGGGGACTAGCGGGGACAGATACGCAGTATTTT.

This clonotype was counted at least ten times. V usage is TRBV2 and J usage is TRBJ2-1; 8 nucleotides agree with TRBD1. The CDR3 spans 15 residues. The V gene end was trimmed by 2 bases and the J gene end by 2 bases; junction bases not matched to a gene: 2. Germline V lookup: CDR1 SNHLY, CDR2 FYNNEI. The CDR3 DNA follows: TGTGCCAGCAGTGAAAGACAGGGGCCCTACAATGAGCAGTTCTTC. Translating it yields CASSERQGPYNEQFF.

Ten or more counts support this clonotype. The rearrangement uses TRBV6-5 and TRBJ2-1, with TRBD1 matching 8 bases. V was pared by 4 bases and J by 6 bases, with 11 bases of the junction left unmatched. The CDR3 has 16 residues. CDR1 is MNHEY and CDR2 is SVGAGI in the germline V gene. CDR3: CASSSWTGNGGNEQFF. DNA for the CDR3: TGTGCCAGCAGTTCCTGGACAGGGAACGGGGGCAATGAGCAGTTCTTC.

CDR3 coding DNA: TGCGCCAGCAGCGGCGACAGCTATGGCTACACCTTC. It translates to CASSGDSYGYTF. The rearrangement joins TRBV5-1 to TRBJ1-2, with D perhaps TRBD1 (5 bases). The CDR3 has 12 residues. The germline CDR1 and CDR2 sequences are SGHRS and YFSETQ. Trimming removed 4 bases at V and 4 bases at J, with 8 bases between.

The table lists this clonotype with many counts. The V gene is TRBV11-2, the J gene TRBJ1-4; perhaps TRBD1 as D (5 bases). This CDR3 spans 14 amino acids. Trimming removed 5 bases from V and 8 bases from J, with 15 bases in between. Germline assignment: CDR1 SGHAT and CDR2 FQNNGV. CDR3 DNA sequence: TGTGCCAGCAGCGCAAAGGCGTGGGGGGAAAAACTGTTTTTT. Translating gives CASSAKAWGEKLFF.

This clonotype has a count of ten or more. This rearrangement joins TRBV30 to TRBJ2-3; 7 bases match TRBD2. Germline CDR1 is GTSNPN and CDR2 is SVGIG (reference sequence). With 8 bases clipped from V and 0 bases from J, the junction kept 2 bases outside the gene matches. CDR3 length: 12 amino acids. The CDR3 is CAGAGSTDTQYF. The CDR3 coding sequence is TGTGCCGGAGCGGGGAGCACAGATACGCAGTATTTT.

Details on this clonotype: A much larger clone sits a single nucleotide away, making a read error possible. The J gene is TRBJ1-1, the V gene TRBV3-1, with D perhaps TRBD1 (5 bases). The CDR3 has 17 residues. Trimming shortened V by 1 base and J by 2 bases, and 17 bases separated the two germline ends. Germline V lookup: CDR1 LGHDT, CDR2 YNNKEL (reference sequence). The CDR3 sequence is CASSQGGGPLFNTEAFF. The CDR3 nucleotides are TGTGCCAGCAGCCAAGGGGGGGGTCCCCTTTTTAACACTGAAGCTTTCTTT.

This clonotype has at least ten counts. This chain connects TRBV2 to TRBJ2-1; TRBD1 or TRBD2 may be the D gene (5 bases each). Germline V gene data show CDR1 as SNHLY and CDR2 as FYNNEI. Trimming stripped 5 bases from V and 4 bases from J, with 12 bases between. The CDR3 runs to 14 residues. The CDR3 DNA reads as TGTGCCAGCAGTCAGGGTTCGGGGTACAATGAGCAGTTCTTC. It is translated as CASSQGSGYNEQFF.

This chain joins TRBV6-2 or TRBV6-3 and TRBJ2-2, with no clear D. The V gene's germline CDR1 is MNHEY and CDR2 SVGEGT. V was pared by 7 bases and J by 6 bases, with 9 bases between. CDR3 size: 12 residues. CDR3 in DNA: TGTGCCAGCAATCAAGTACCCGGGGAGCTGTTTTTT. Protein: CASNQVPGELFF.

This clonotype was counted many times. J is TRBJ1-1 and V is TRBV28; D is unclear. Germline V gene sequence: CDR1 MDHEN, CDR2 SYDVKM. V was pared by 4 bases and J by 7 bases, with 7 bases between. This CDR3 spans 11 amino acids. The CDR3 region is CASSSSLEAFF. As DNA, the CDR3 is TGTGCCAGCAGTTCCTCCCTTGAAGCTTTCTTT.

This clonotype was detected many times. In nucleotides, the CDR3 is TGCAGTGCTAGAAGCAGGACTCCTGATGAAAAACTGTTTTTT. Translation: CSARSRTPDEKLFF. The genes are TRBV20-1 and TRBJ1-4, with no clear D. CDR1 and CDR2 from the germline V gene are DFQATT and SNEGSKA (reference sequence). The CDR3 consists of 14 residues. Trimming cost V 2 bases and J 6 bases, with 13 bases left between them.